This TCR beta chain was captured in a study of cytomegalovirus exposure and HLA in healthy donors. Use of 60 Vbeta and 13 Jbeta primers characterized the PCR. Sequenced by immunoSEQ multiplex PCR; TCRdb stores in-frame clones only, minus some. Altogether some 160,000 clones are present, approximately 9% being singletons, with the ten largest covering about 1.7%. Germline CDR1 reads SGHRS; CDR2 reads YFSETQ. V trimming: 5 bases; J trimming: 3 bases; junction bases outside the gene matches: 7. The CDR3 covers 15 residues. This clone was picked up a small number of times. The chain carries TRBV5-1 and TRBJ2-3; TRBD1 aligns across 9 bases. The source is a male donor in good health and CMV-seronegative. The sample comprised PBMCs. As DNA, the CDR3 is TGCGCCAGCAGACCGGCACAGGGGGCTACAGATACGCAGTATTTT. As protein: CASRPAQGATDTQYF.